A single T cell receptor (beta chain) is shown here with its context. What it binds is unknown. The data derive from a study of cytomegalovirus exposure and HLA in healthy donors. The germline V gene has CDR1 MNHNS and CDR2 SASEGT. This CDR3 has 15 residues. V was clipped by 4 bases and J by 8 bases; unmatched bases: 8. Likely unrecorded immune exposures existed in these nominally healthy donors. The PCR ran on 60 Vbeta and 13 Jbeta primers. Sequenced by immunoSEQ multiplex PCR; TCRdb stores in-frame clones only, minus some. The sample lists 60,000 to 70,000 clones, less than 70% occurring once. Findings of the study overall: With DRB1 most and HLA-C fewest, TCR association rates differed between HLA loci in a later analysis. CMV serostatus was the sole immune exposure information available.

The sample comprised PBMCs. The origin of this receptor is a woman aged 25-40 years in good health and CMV-seronegative. The genes are TRBV6-1 and TRBJ1-4; TRBD1 matches 9 bases. The CDR3 nucleotides are TGTGCCAGCAGTGCCCCGGGACAGGGAAACGAAAAACTGTTTTTT. It is translated as CASSAPGQGNEKLFF.